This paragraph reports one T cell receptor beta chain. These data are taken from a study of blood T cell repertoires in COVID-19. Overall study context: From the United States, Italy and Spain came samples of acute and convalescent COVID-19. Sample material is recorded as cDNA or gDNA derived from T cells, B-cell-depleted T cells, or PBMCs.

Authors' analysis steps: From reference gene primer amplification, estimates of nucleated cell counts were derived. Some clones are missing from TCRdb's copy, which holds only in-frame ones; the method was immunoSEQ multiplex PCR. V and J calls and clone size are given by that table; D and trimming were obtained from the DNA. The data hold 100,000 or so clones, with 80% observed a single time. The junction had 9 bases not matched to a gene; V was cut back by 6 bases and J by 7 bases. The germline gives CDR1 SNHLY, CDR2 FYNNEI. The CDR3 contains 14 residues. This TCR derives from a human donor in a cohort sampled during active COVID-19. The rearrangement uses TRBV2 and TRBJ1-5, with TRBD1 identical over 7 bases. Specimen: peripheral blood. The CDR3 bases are TGTGCCAGCAGCCCGACAGGGCCAAAGCAGCCCCAGCATTTT. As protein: CASSPTGPKQPQHF.